Following are 20 T cell receptor beta chains from one sample sequenced in a study of blood T cell repertoires in COVID-19. TCRdb's copy holds only in-frame clones and misses some; the assay was immunoSEQ multiplex PCR. The sample has around 57,000 clones, about nine tenths seen once. The sample consisted of peripheral blood. These receptor sequences come from a human donor with active COVID-19. The donor label of this sample is uncertain.

The rearrangement joins TRBV2 to TRBJ2-2, with D perhaps TRBD2 (7 bases). Looked up from germline, CDR1 is SNHLY and CDR2 is FYNNEI. Trimming cost V 7 bases and J 4 bases, with 19 bases left between them. The CDR3 length is 16 residues. This chain's CDR3 is CASTPGGRGATGELFF. CDR3 DNA sequence: TGTGCCAGCACCCCCGGTGGGAGGGGGGCCACCGGGGAGCTGTTTTTT. Full variable domain (missing parts from reference TRBV2 and TRBJ2-2): EPEVTQTPSHQVTQMGQEVILRCVPISNHLYFYWYRQILGQKVEFLVSFYNNEISEKSEIFDDQFSVERPDGSNFTLKIRSTKLEDSAMYFCASTPGGRGATGELFFGEGSRLTVL.

The chain couples TRBV6-2 or TRBV6-3 to TRBJ1-5; D remains unclear. The CDR3 loop spans 17 amino acids. V lost 2 bases to trimming and J lost 2 bases, with 16 bases between them. Germline values: CDR1 MNHEY, CDR2 SVGEGT. The CDR3 reads CASSYDLTSGGNQPQHF. The CDR3 nucleotides are TGTGCCAGCAGTTACGACCTGACCTCCGGGGGCAATCAGCCCCAGCATTTT.

The chain couples TRBV19 to TRBJ2-3; no firm D call. Trimming removed 3 bases from V and 0 bases from J, with 7 bases in between. This CDR3 has 14 residues. The germline CDR1 and CDR2 sequences are LNHDA and SQIVND (reference sequence). CDR3 nucleotide sequence: TGTGCCAGTAGTATTCCTGGCAGCACAGATACGCAGTATTTT. The encoded protein is CASSIPGSTDTQYF.

This clone was seen a single time. This rearrangement joins TRBV6-2 or TRBV6-3 to TRBJ2-1, with D possibly TRBD1 on 6 matching bases. The CDR3 extends over 14 amino acids. Trimming pared 7 bases from V and 2 bases from J, leaving 12 bases between. Germline V gives CDR1 MNHEY, CDR2 SVGEGT. DNA of the CDR3: TGTGCCAGCACCCCGGCAGGGGCCTACAATGAGCAGTTCTTC. Translated: CASTPAGAYNEQFF.

The V and J genes are TRBV7-8 and TRBJ1-1; D may be TRBD1 (6 bases). The CDR3 length is 15 residues. V shed 8 bases and J shed 3 bases, with 19 bases lying between them. Germline CDR1 is SGHVS and CDR2 is FQNEAQ. The CDR3 protein is CASGMGARADTEAFF. In DNA form, the CDR3 reads TGTGCCAGCGGTATGGGGGCCCGGGCAGACACTGAAGCTTTCTTT.

The chain is built from TRBV4-3 and TRBJ1-2, with D perhaps TRBD1 (5 bases). The CDR3 sequence is 13 residues long. Germline assignment: CDR1 LGHNA and CDR2 YSLEER. V was pared by 0 bases and J by 8 bases, with 10 bases between. CDR3 coding DNA: TGCGCCAGCAGCCAAGAAGGAGGGGAGGGCTACACCTTC. It codes for CASSQEGGEGYTF.

The J gene is TRBJ1-5, the V gene TRBV20-1, with TRBD1 as a possible D gene (6 bases). Per the germline V gene, CDR1 is DFQATT and CDR2 is SNEGSKA (reference sequence). V lost 3 bases and J lost 11, with 14 bases in between. The CDR3 covers 12 residues. Here the CDR3 reads CSASGGAGAQHF. The DNA for the CDR3 is TGCAGTGCTAGTGGGGGTGCAGGGGCCCAGCATTTT.

The chain is built from TRBV27 and TRBJ2-2; 16 nucleotides match TRBD2. Germline-derived CDR1 and CDR2 are MNHEY and SMNVEV (reference sequence). J lost 8 bases, V lost 5 bases, and 8 bases had no gene match. The length of the CDR3 is 17 residues. The CDR3 DNA is TGTGCCAGCAGTCTGGGACTAGCGGGGGGGCCTTTGGGGGAGCTGTTTTTT. Translation: CASSLGLAGGPLGELFF.

The chain is built from TRBV7-3 and TRBJ2-5, with TRBD2 matching 11 bases. V lost 5 bases to trimming and J lost 5 bases; unmatched junction nucleotides: 10. The CDR3 has 16 amino acids. The germline gives CDR1 SGHTA, CDR2 FQGTGA. The CDR3, as DNA: TGTGCCAGCAGCCCCGATAGCGGGAGGGCTTGGGAGACCCAGTACTTC. This codes for CASSPDSGRAWETQYF.

This chain uses TRBV7-7 with TRBJ1-1; the match to TRBD1 covers 7 bases. Germline CDR1 and CDR2: SSHAT and FNYEAQ (reference sequence). CDR3 length: 11 residues. J lost 11 bases, V lost 3 bases, and 3 bases had no gene match. The chain's CDR3 is CASSFDRAAFF. Written as DNA, the CDR3 is TGTGCCAGCAGCTTCGACAGGGCCGCTTTCTTT.

This chain uses TRBV11-2 with TRBJ2-2, with 8 nucleotides matching TRBD1. The CDR3 spans 16 residues. Germline V gene lookup returns CDR1 SGHAT and CDR2 FQNNGV. V was clipped by 3 bases and J by 5 bases; unmatched bases: 8. The CDR3 DNA sequence: TGTGCCAGCAGCTTGGACAGGGCGCTCGGAACCGGGGAGCTGTTTTTT. It specifies CASSLDRALGTGELFF.

The rearrangement links TRBV10-1 to TRBJ2-3; 11 nucleotides line up with TRBD2. Unmatched junction bases numbered 3, after V lost 2 bases and J lost 2 bases. CDR1 is WNHNN and CDR2 is SYGVQD in the germline V gene (reference sequence). The CDR3 has 16 residues. CDR3 protein: CASSELAGGHTDTQYF. The CDR3 bases are TGCGCCAGCAGTGAGCTAGCGGGGGGCCACACAGATACGCAGTATTTT.

The chain joins TRBV19 to TRBJ2-3; 13 bases match TRBD2. V lost 6 bases, J lost 3 bases, and 3 bases stayed unmatched. The length of the CDR3 is 15 residues. Germline CDR1 and CDR2: LNHDA and SQIVND (reference sequence). The CDR3 spells CASRLAGGRTDTQYF. The CDR3 DNA reads TGTGCCAGTAGACTAGCGGGAGGGAGAACAGATACGCAGTATTTT. The variable domain in full, with the rest retrieved from reference TRBV19 and TRBJ2-3, is DGGITQSPKYLFRKEGQNVTLSCEQNLNHDAMYWYRQDPGQGLRLIYYSQIVNDFQKGDIAEGYSVSREKKESFPLTVTSAQKNPTAFYLCASRLAGGRTDTQYFGPGTRLTVL.

This sequence joins TRBV4-3 and TRBJ2-1, with D possibly TRBD2 on 5 matching bases. Trimming took 0 bases from V and 1 from J, leaving 7 bases between them. The CDR3 has 15 residues. Per the germline V gene, CDR1 is LGHNA and CDR2 is YSLEER. As DNA, the CDR3 is TGCGCCAGCAGCCAAGATCGGGGATCCTACAATGAGCAGTTCTTC. Its translation is CASSQDRGSYNEQFF.

The chain couples TRBV10-3 to TRBJ2-5; 8 bases are a match to TRBD1. CDR1 is ENHRY and CDR2 is SYGVKD in the germline V gene. The CDR3 loop spans 15 amino acids. Unmatched junction bases numbered 8, after V lost 2 bases and J lost 6 bases. The CDR3 loop is CAISEPGTGGQTQYF. The DNA of the CDR3 is TGTGCCATCAGTGAGCCCGGAACAGGGGGACAGACCCAGTACTTC.

This clone was seen just once. The V gene is TRBV3-1 (or the pseudogene TRBV3-2), the J gene TRBJ1-1; the D is unclear. Trimming removed 5 bases at V and 4 bases at J, with 14 bases between. Germline V gene sequence: CDR1 LGHDT, CDR2 YNNKEL (reference sequence). The CDR3 consists of 14 residues. In DNA form, the CDR3 reads TGTGCCAGCAGCTTCCTTGAGAGAAGCACTGAAGCTTTCTTT. Translated: CASSFLERSTEAFF.

With respect to this clone: Relative to the germline gene, one junction end is altered; a read error may explain this. The chain combines TRBV6-6 with TRBJ1-2; 8 nucleotides match TRBD1. This CDR3 has 16 residues. CDR1 is MNHNY and CDR2 is SVGAGI in the germline V gene (reference sequence). The CDR3 spells CASNYRAHGQGYGYTF. DNA of the CDR3: TGTGCCAGCAATTACCGGGCACATGGACAGGGATATGGCTACACCTTC.

The chain recombines TRBV5-4 with TRBJ2-7; 8 bases agree with TRBD1. The germline V gene encodes CDR1 SGHNT and CDR2 YYREEE (reference sequence). V was clipped by 7 bases and J by 4 bases; unmatched bases: 10. The CDR3 has 14 amino acids. The CDR3 sequence: CASSPPDRAYEQYF. CDR3 in DNA: TGTGCCAGCTCTCCCCCGGACAGGGCGTACGAGCAGTACTTC.

This chain uses TRBV7-2 with TRBJ2-5; 8 bases line up with TRBD1. The CDR3 extends over 17 amino acids. Germline CDR1 SGHTA, CDR2 FQGNSA. V gave up 2 bases and J gave up 7 bases; unmatched junction bases: 15. This CDR3 reads CASSLQNQGAPPGTQYF. As DNA, the CDR3 is TGTGCCAGCAGCTTACAAAACCAGGGGGCCCCTCCGGGGACCCAGTACTTC.

The V and J genes are TRBV5-1 and TRBJ2-7; D is possibly TRBD1 (5 bases). Trimming took 0 bases from V and 2 from J, leaving 6 bases between them. Germline assignment: CDR1 SGHRS and CDR2 YFSETQ. This CDR3 has 13 amino acids. Here the CDR3 reads CASSLEGAYEQYF. For the CDR3, the DNA is TGCGCCAGCAGCTTGGAAGGGGCCTACGAGCAGTACTTC.